This T cell receptor beta chain was captured in a study of CD8+ T cells in alopecia areata. Background on the study: Each day, treated patients took oral tofacitinib twice, at 5 to 10 mg per dose. Study-wide points: Scalp clonality, together with expanded CD8+ clones among the top 100, fell significantly with tofacitinib.

The authors extracted RNA and reverse transcribed it into cDNA as the sequencing template. The protocol was immunoSEQ multiplex PCR, while the TCRdb copy is restricted to in-frame clones and leaves out a portion. The data contain around 290,000 clones, more than 45% of them singletons. Described treatment: oral pan-JAK inhibitor, 5-10 mg twice daily. Obtained from alopecia areata patients were lesional scalp punch biopsies along with peripheral blood. In the case of this clone: Its antigen is unidentified.

The V gene lost 5 bases and the J gene lost 1 base, with 9 bases spanning the gap. This CDR3 has 13 amino acids. The germline gives CDR1 MNHEY, CDR2 SVGAGI. V and J are TRBV6-5 and TRBJ2-7; D unclear. The source was CD4+ T cells sorted from blood, collected at week 24, from a patient treated with tofacitinib. The receptor was derived from a human donor with alopecia areata. CDR3 sequence: CASSEVRSYEQYF. DNA of the CDR3: TGTGCCAGCAGTGAGGTCAGGTCCTACGAGCAGTACTTC.